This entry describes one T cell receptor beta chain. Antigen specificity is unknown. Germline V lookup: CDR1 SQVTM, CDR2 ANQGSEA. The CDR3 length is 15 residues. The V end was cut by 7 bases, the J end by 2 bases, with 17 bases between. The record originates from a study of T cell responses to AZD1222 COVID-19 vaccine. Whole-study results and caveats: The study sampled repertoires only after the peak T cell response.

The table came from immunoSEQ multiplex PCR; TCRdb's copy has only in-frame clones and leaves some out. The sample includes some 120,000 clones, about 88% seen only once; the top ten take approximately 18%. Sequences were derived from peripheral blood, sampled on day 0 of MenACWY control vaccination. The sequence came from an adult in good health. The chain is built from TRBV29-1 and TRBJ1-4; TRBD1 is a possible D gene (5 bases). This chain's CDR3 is CSAGDFRGTNEKLFF. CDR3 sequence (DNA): TGCAGCGCTGGGGACTTTCGAGGGACTAATGAAAAACTGTTTTTT.